This T cell receptor (beta chain) comes out of a study of breast tumors, draining lymph nodes, adjacent tissues. Remarks on this clonotype: The antigen is unknown.

Each CDR3 protein gets one entry after TCRdb re-called the multiplex PCR reads with MiXCR. Altogether about 230,000 distinct CDR3 sequences are present, 32% being singletons, with the ten largest covering 1.4%. General study results and limits: Tumor T cell lymph node origin was a supported hypothesis, not proven. Data fit most tumor T cells coming from lymph node, expanding in tumor.

The lymph nodes were axillary draining lymph nodes from breast cancer patients. This CDR3 spans 15 amino acids. Germline assignment: CDR1 KGHSH and CDR2 LQKENI. V lost 1 base, J lost 1 base, and 7 bases lay in between. Sample: axillary lymph node tissue. This TCR derives from a female donor with breast cancer. Some clones in this sample may be carry-over from other donors' samples. V is TRBV18 and J is TRBJ1-4, with no clear D. The CDR3 nucleotides read TGTGCCAGCTCACCACACAGTGTAACTAATGAAAAACTGTTTTTT. As protein: CASSPHSVTNEKLFF.